The 26 T cell receptor beta chains given below trace back to one sample, sequenced in a study of blood T cell repertoires in COVID-19. The table came from immunoSEQ multiplex PCR; TCRdb's copy has only in-frame clones and leaves some out. The sample carries some 40,000 clones, approximately 90% recorded once. Sequenced input: peripheral blood. Receptor source: a woman aged 25 to 45 in a cohort sampled during active COVID-19.

The chain has TRBV5-6 and TRBJ2-3, with D unclear. Between the trimmed V and J ends, which lost 0 bases and 0 bases, there was a span of 8 bases. This CDR3 has 15 residues. Germline assignment: CDR1 SGHDT and CDR2 YYEEEE. In DNA form, the CDR3 reads TGTGCCAGCAGCTTGGGGCTTTCTAGCACAGATACGCAGTATTTT. This translates into CASSLGLSSTDTQYF.

This chain links TRBV5-6 with TRBJ1-1; TRBD1 aligns across 9 bases. The germline gives CDR1 SGHDT, CDR2 YYEEEE. Trimming took 3 bases from V and 8 from J; bases not matched to a gene: 2. The CDR3 sequence is 12 residues long. The CDR3 DNA reads TGTGCCAGCAGCTCTGGACAGGGGGAAGCTTTCTTT. This translates into CASSSGQGEAFF.

This sequence joins TRBV28 and TRBJ2-5; unclear D gene. Trimming removed 5 bases at V and 5 bases at J, with 12 bases between. The germline gives CDR1 MDHEN, CDR2 SYDVKM. This CDR3 is built from 13 residues. DNA of the CDR3: TGTGCCAGCAGTCCCTTCTACTTGGAGACCCAGTACTTC. Its translation: CASSPFYLETQYF.

The chain uses TRBV7-8 and TRBJ2-3, with TRBD2 matching over 8 bases. The ends lost 2 bases at V and 2 bases at J; junction bases unmatched: 3. Germline values: CDR1 SGHVS, CDR2 FQNEAQ. CDR3 size: 15 residues. The chain's CDR3 is CASSLREGPTDTQYF. In DNA, the CDR3 is TGTGCCAGCAGCTTACGGGAGGGCCCCACAGATACGCAGTATTTT.

The chain couples TRBV5-1 to TRBJ1-1, with D perhaps TRBD1 (5 bases). The CDR3 runs to 15 residues. CDR1 is SGHRS, CDR2 YFSETQ, per germline. The ends were cut back, 1 base at V and 6 bases at J, with 16 bases in the middle. In nucleotides, the CDR3 is TGCGCCAGCAGCTTGATAGCAGGGAGGGGTTCTGAAGCTTTCTTT. This gives the protein CASSLIAGRGSEAFF.

The V and J genes are TRBV28 and TRBJ1-2; no clear D. V dropped 1 base and J dropped 4 bases, with 16 bases sitting between them. The CDR3 runs 16 residues. CDR1 is MDHEN, CDR2 SYDVKM, per germline. Written as DNA, the CDR3 is TGTGCCAGCAGTTTATCCCCAGGCCGGGGTTTCTATGGCTACACCTTC. It specifies CASSLSPGRGFYGYTF.

This clone was recorded only once. The chain uses TRBV6-6 and TRBJ1-5; 9 bases are shared with TRBD1. This CDR3 is built from 16 residues. Germline lookup yields CDR1 MNHNY and CDR2 SVGAGI (reference sequence). J gave up 4 bases and V 6 bases, and 10 bases lay outside the gene matches. CDR3 loop: CASRSSDRGGNQPQHF. CDR3 coding DNA: TGTGCCAGCAGGAGCTCCGACAGGGGGGGAAATCAGCCCCAGCATTTT.

The rearrangement uses TRBV21-1 and TRBJ2-2; no DNA check was done on the table's D call, TRBD1. TRBV21-1 corresponds to a pseudogene. CDR3 length equals 19 residues. The CDR3 loop reads CASSKSLPTDSPNTGELFF. The DNA for the CDR3 is TGTGCCAGCAGCAAATCCCTACCCACGGACAGCCCGAACACCGGGGAGCTGTTTTTT.

CDR3 amino acids: CASSQEPRQGKNEQFF. The CDR3 region has the DNA TGCGCCAGCAGCCAAGAACCGAGACAGGGGAAAAATGAGCAGTTCTTC. The chain recombines TRBV4-1 with TRBJ2-1; TRBD1 agrees at 8 bases. Germline V gene data show CDR1 as MGHRA and CDR2 as YSYEKL. CDR3 length: 16 amino acids. The trim removed 0 bases at V and 7 bases at J, leaving 8 bases unmatched.

The chain recombines TRBV29-1 with TRBJ2-3; 10 nucleotides match TRBD1. There are 14 residues in the CDR3. CDR1 is SQVTM and CDR2 is ANQGSEA in the germline V gene. Trimming cost V 1 base and J 6 bases; bases outside gene matches: 4. The CDR3 reads CSVEVGQGGDTQYF. The CDR3 DNA is TGCAGCGTTGAAGTAGGACAGGGGGGGGATACGCAGTATTTT.

The chain employs TRBV28 and TRBJ2-1; 9 bases line up with TRBD2. Germline CDR1 and CDR2: MDHEN and SYDVKM. V was clipped by 7 bases and J by 8 bases; unmatched bases: 21. There are 18 residues in the CDR3. CDR3 residues: CASTQGGLAGVRWDEQFF. DNA for the CDR3: TGTGCCAGCACCCAAGGGGGGTTAGCGGGAGTGCGGTGGGATGAGCAGTTCTTC.

In this sample, this clone turned up once. J is TRBJ1-3 and V is TRBV18; D remains ambiguous. This CDR3 comprises 16 residues. The V and J ends lost 6 bases and 0 bases respectively, with 15 bases between them. Germline CDR1 is KGHSH and CDR2 is LQKENI. The CDR3 loop reads CASSPWPPGSGNTIYF. DNA of the CDR3: TGTGCCAGCTCCCCGTGGCCCCCAGGCTCTGGAAACACCATATATTTT.

This chain joins TRBV18 and TRBJ2-2, with a weak D call TRBD2 (6 bases). This CDR3 has 14 residues. Germline V gene lookup returns CDR1 KGHSH and CDR2 LQKENI. V dropped 5 bases and J dropped 4 bases, with 11 bases sitting between them. CDR3 nucleotide sequence: TGTGCCAGCTCAGGGACTGGACTCACCGGGGAGCTGTTTTTT. Its protein product is CASSGTGLTGELFF.

This chain connects TRBV4-1 to TRBJ2-3; a weak D match, TRBD2 (5 bases). In germline, CDR1 is MGHRA, CDR2 YSYEKL. The CDR3 covers 11 residues. Deletions cut 1 base from V and 10 bases from J, with 6 bases between. The CDR3 DNA follows: TGCGCCAGCAGCCAAGCGCGGGCGCAGTATTTT. Protein sequence: CASSQARAQYF.

The chain has TRBV6-1 and TRBJ2-6; maybe TRBD1 (5 bases). Germline CDR1 reads MNHNS; CDR2 reads SASEGT. The V end lost 4 bases, the J end lost 0 bases, and 16 bases lay between the germline ends. The CDR3 runs 18 residues. This CDR3 reads CASSGGRQSLSGANVLTF. CDR3 sequence (DNA): TGTGCCAGCAGTGGGGGTCGACAGTCACTCTCTGGGGCCAACGTCCTGACTTTC.

The genes are TRBV4-2 and TRBJ1-2; TRBD1 agrees at 8 bases. The V segment lost 0 bases and the J segment 7 bases; nucleotides outside the gene matches: 13. This CDR3 has 17 amino acids. Per germline, CDR1 LGHNA and CDR2 YNFKEQ. The CDR3 region is CASSQDRGQGLGGGYTF. CDR3 DNA: TGTGCCAGCAGCCAAGATCGAGGACAGGGATTAGGTGGTGGCTACACCTTC.

The CDR3 DNA reads TGTGCCAGCAGAACTGGACAGGGGGCCTCTAACTATGGCTACACCTTC. The encoded protein is CASRTGQGASNYGYTF. The chain recombines TRBV28 with TRBJ1-2; the match to TRBD1 covers 11 bases. This CDR3 contains 16 residues. V gave up 6 bases and J gave up 0 bases; unmatched junction bases: 6. CDR1 and CDR2 from the germline V gene are MDHEN and SYDVKM.

V usage is TRBV3-1 (or the pseudogene TRBV3-2) and J usage is TRBJ2-1, with 7 bases lining up with TRBD2. The CDR3 totals 15 residues. The germline CDR1 and CDR2 sequences are LGHDT and YNNKEL (reference sequence). With V trimmed by 0 bases and J by 4 bases, 3 bases remained unmatched. CDR3 loop: CASSQELARYNEQFF. CDR3 sequence (DNA): TGTGCCAGCAGCCAAGAACTAGCGAGGTACAATGAGCAGTTCTTC.

This rearrangement joins TRBV28 to TRBJ1-5; a possible D gene is TRBD1 (5 bases). The germline CDR1 and CDR2 sequences are MDHEN and SYDVKM. The CDR3 totals 15 residues. V dropped 7 bases and J dropped 4 bases, with 17 bases sitting between them. CDR3 sequence: CASMTGGGGNQPQHF. The CDR3 nucleotides read TGTGCCAGCATGACGGGAGGTGGGGGGAATCAGCCCCAGCATTTT.

The DNA for the CDR3 is TGTGCCTGGAGTGTACACTACGAGCAGTACTTC. Translating gives CAWSVHYEQYF. The chain has TRBV30 and TRBJ2-7, with D hard to call. The germline gives CDR1 GTSNPN, CDR2 SVGIG (reference sequence). The CDR3 spans 11 residues. V shed 0 bases and J shed 3 bases, with 3 bases lying between them.

V usage is TRBV7-8 and J usage is TRBJ1-1; 8 bases map to TRBD1. CDR1 SGHVS and CDR2 FQNEAQ come from the germline V gene. This CDR3 is 16 amino acids long. Losses at the gene ends were 5 bases for V and 4 bases for J; bases not matched to a gene: 12. CDR3 in DNA: TGTGCCAGCAGCAATAGGATGACAGGGGCGGGCACTGAAGCTTTCTTT. It codes for CASSNRMTGAGTEAFF.

V and J are TRBV28 and TRBJ2-1, with 8 bases matching TRBD2. The J segment lost 2 bases and the V segment lost 3 bases, leaving 3 bases of the junction unmatched. The CDR3 has 15 amino acids. Germline CDR1 reads MDHEN; CDR2 reads SYDVKM. CDR3 residues: CASSFTSGPYNEQFF. CDR3 nucleotide sequence: TGTGCCAGCAGTTTCACTAGCGGACCCTACAATGAGCAGTTCTTC.

The gene calls are TRBV9 and TRBJ2-7, with TRBD2 as a possible D gene (6 bases). Germline loops: CDR1 SGDLS, CDR2 YYNGEE. V lost 0 bases and J 6 bases, leaving 13 bases between the germline ends. The CDR3 is made up of 14 amino acids. The CDR3 nucleotides read TGTGCCAGCAGCGTAGGGAAGGGGCGGGGCGAGCAGTACTTC. Translation: CASSVGKGRGEQYF.

The CDR3 is CASSFSGNEQFF. CDR3 coding DNA: TGTGCCAGCAGTTTTAGCGGCAATGAGCAGTTCTTC. This rearrangement joins TRBV12-3 or TRBV12-4 to TRBJ2-1; D is perhaps TRBD2 (6 bases). The V and J ends lost 3 bases and 6 bases respectively, with 6 bases between them. This CDR3 has 12 amino acids.

This rearrangement joins TRBV2 to TRBJ1-2; D ambiguous. Trimming cost V 0 bases and J 4 bases, with 9 bases left between them. Germline V lookup: CDR1 SNHLY, CDR2 FYNNEI. The CDR3 contains 14 residues. The CDR3 is CASSEANGLYGYTF. CDR3 nucleotides: TGTGCCAGCAGTGAAGCTAATGGGCTCTATGGCTACACCTTC.

The chain carries TRBV7-9 and TRBJ2-1, with 8 bases identical to TRBD1. After removal of 3 bases from V and 3 bases from J, the junction contained 13 bases not matched to a gene. CDR3 size: 18 residues. The germline CDR1 and CDR2 sequences are SEHNR and FQNEAQ (reference sequence). CDR3 DNA sequence: TGTGCCAGCAGCTTTATACGGGGGACAGGAGGGAGCTACAATGAGCAGTTCTTC. Translation gives CASSFIRGTGGSYNEQFF.